Relative to its sample, the clone carrying this T cell receptor beta chain is medium-sized (0.01 to 0.1%). The library was designed around alpha chains, so this beta chain is a stray read whose abundance carries little weight. The time point: sample taken at primary tumor resection. Extraction of whole RNA from tumor, nontumor lung or frozen PBMC preceded unsorted sequencing. One entry per CDR3 protein, called by TCRdb with MiXCR from the 5' RACE reads. The sample has roughly 1,100 distinct CDR3 sequences, 6.5% seen once. The data originate from a study of spatial heterogeneity in lung cancer. The germline gives CDR1 LGHDT, CDR2 YNNKEL (reference sequence). The CDR3 extends over 13 amino acids. V was clipped by 0 bases and J by 7 bases, with 9 bases between them.

This sequence was found in a male donor with early-stage non-small cell lung cancer. The rearrangement joins TRBV3-1 to TRBJ2-5; D not certain. The starting material was normal lung tissue next to the tumor, obtained at surgery. The CDR3 loop reads CASSQDHRRTQYF. The CDR3 coding sequence is TGTGCCAGCAGCCAAGATCACCGGAGGACCCAGTACTTC.